The 4 T cell receptor beta chains in this list originate from one sample, sequenced in a study of blood T cell repertoires in COVID-19. Some clones are missing from TCRdb's copy, which holds only in-frame ones; the method was immunoSEQ multiplex PCR. The sample has roughly 140,000 clones; more than 80% are singletons. Material for sequencing was peripheral blood. The source of these receptors is a woman aged 40-49 years with acute or convalescent COVID-19.

The rearrangement links TRBV30 to TRBJ2-2; 7 nucleotides line up with TRBD2. Germline CDR1 reads GTSNPN; CDR2 reads SVGIG (reference sequence). With 0 bases clipped from V and 0 bases from J, the junction kept 7 bases outside the gene matches. This CDR3 is 17 amino acids long. CDR3 protein: CAWSVRGGRANTGELFF. Here the CDR3 DNA reads TGTGCCTGGAGTGTACGCGGGGGACGAGCGAACACCGGGGAGCTGTTTTTT.

The count of this clone is one. The chain couples TRBV15 to TRBJ2-6; a possible D gene is TRBD2 (6 bases). Trimming took off 1 base at V and 0 bases at J, with 7 bases between the two ends. The germline CDR1 and CDR2 sequences are LNHNV and YYDKDF (reference sequence). This CDR3 comprises 16 residues. The CDR3 region is CATSRGGDSGANVLTF. The CDR3 DNA follows: TGTGCCACCAGCAGAGGGGGGGACTCTGGGGCCAACGTCCTGACTTTC.

V and J are TRBV28 and TRBJ1-1, with 9 bases lining up with TRBD1. The CDR3 consists of 17 residues. Germline V gene lookup returns CDR1 MDHEN and CDR2 SYDVKM. V gave up 8 bases and J gave up 4 bases; unmatched junction bases: 17. The CDR3 DNA is TGTGCCAGCCGGGACAGGGTCAAGTTTGGGTATTCCACTGAAGCTTTCTTT. Protein sequence: CASRDRVKFGYSTEAFF.

The rearrangement joins TRBV9 to TRBJ2-1, with unresolved D. The CDR3 runs 14 residues. CDR1 and CDR2 (germline): SGDLS, YYNGEE. V gave up 4 bases and J gave up 7 bases, with 15 bases separating them. CDR3 sequence reads: CASSPPGSWNEQFF. Here the CDR3 DNA reads TGTGCCAGCAGCCCCCCCGGGTCCTGGAATGAGCAGTTCTTC.